Presented here are 28 T cell receptor beta chains from one specimen sequenced in a study of CD8 T cells in Susac syndrome. The authors reverse transcribed 0.5 to 1 ug RNA with random hexamers. MiXCR, applied by TCRdb to the immunoSEQ multiplex PCR reads, yields one record per CDR3 protein. The data show about 200,000 distinct CDR3 sequences, with roughly 96% seen just once and roughly 0.088% held by the top ten. Input material: CD4+ T cells from PBMCs. These receptors all come from a human donor with multiple sclerosis.

This clonotype has only one observation. CDR3 loop: CASSDSMQPQHF. The CDR3 DNA reads TGTGCCAGCAGTGACTCGATGCAGCCCCAGCATTTT. The genes are TRBV6-4 and TRBJ1-5; D uncertain. The CDR3 loop spans 12 amino acids. CDR1 is MRHNA, CDR2 SNTAGT, per germline. Trimming left V 0 bases short and J 7 bases short, with 4 bases between.

The chain has TRBV18 and TRBJ2-7; tentatively, D is TRBD1 (6 bases). The CDR3 consists of 13 residues. Germline V CDR1 and CDR2: KGHSH, LQKENI. V was cut by 5 bases and J by 3 bases, with 11 bases left in between. This CDR3 reads CASSADRNYEQYF. The CDR3, as DNA: TGTGCCAGCTCAGCGGACAGAAACTACGAGCAGTACTTC.

As regards this clonotype: An end of the junction differs from the germline gene, which may be a read error. The V call is TRBV2, the J call TRBJ2-3; 7 bases align to TRBD1. The CDR3 runs 13 residues. Per germline, CDR1 SNHLY and CDR2 FYNNEI. CDR3 DNA sequence: TGTGCCAGCGGACGGGACAGCAAAGATACGCAGTATTTT. Translated, it gives CASGRDSKDTQYF.

V and J are TRBV29-1 and TRBJ2-2; no definite D call. From germline, CDR1 is SQVTM and CDR2 ANQGSEA. The CDR3 consists of 14 residues. V shed 2 bases and J shed 1 base, with 8 bases lying between them. The DNA of the CDR3 is TGCAGCGTTGAACTACATATGAACACCGGGGAGCTGTTTTTT. This encodes CSVELHMNTGELFF.

This clonotype was seen a single time. The rearrangement joins TRBV9 to TRBJ1-2; the D is unclear. This CDR3 comprises 15 residues. V shed 0 bases and J shed 8 bases, with 17 bases lying between them. The germline V gene encodes CDR1 SGDLS and CDR2 YYNGEE. In DNA form, the CDR3 reads TGTGCCAGCAGCGTAGTCGCGGCAGGCGGAGAAGGCTACACCTTC. Translating it yields CASSVVAAGGEGYTF.

The chain employs TRBV20-1 and TRBJ2-7; no clear D gene. The CDR3 totals 12 residues. V dropped 2 bases and J dropped 5 bases, with 10 bases sitting between them. Germline loops: CDR1 DFQATT, CDR2 SNEGSKA (reference sequence). The CDR3, as DNA: TGCAGTGCTAGAAGCCGTGTTCACGAGCAGTACTTC. Protein sequence: CSARSRVHEQYF.

The chain employs TRBV5-6 and TRBJ1-2; D is unclear. This CDR3 comprises 14 residues. Trimming removed 1 base from V and 7 bases from J, with 14 bases in between. Germline V lookup: CDR1 SGHDT, CDR2 YYEEEE. CDR3 DNA: TGTGCCAGCAGCTTGAGGAACAGTCTCCCTGGCTACACCTTC. This translates into CASSLRNSLPGYTF.

The chain has TRBV30 and TRBJ1-2, with a possible D match to TRBD1 (6 bases). Germline CDR1 reads GTSNPN; CDR2 reads SVGIG (reference sequence). This CDR3 is built from 12 residues. The germline V and J ends were trimmed by 6 bases and 7 bases, with 15 bases remaining between them. CDR3 sequence (DNA): TGTGCCTGCACGCGGGGGCGCGGTGGCTACACCTTC. Translation gives CACTRGRGGYTF.

The chain links TRBV29-1 to TRBJ2-1; no reliable D call. CDR3 size: 12 residues. Germline CDR1 reads SQVTM; CDR2 reads ANQGSEA. Trimming stripped 4 bases from V and 9 bases from J, with 13 bases between. The CDR3 sequence: CSVGLGYGEQFF. The CDR3 DNA is TGCAGCGTTGGACTTGGTTACGGTGAGCAGTTCTTC.

V and J are TRBV4-2 and TRBJ2-6; perhaps TRBD1 as D (6 bases). The CDR3 is 18 residues long. Germline-derived CDR1 and CDR2 are LGHNA and YNFKEQ. V lost 0 bases and J lost 0, with 12 bases in between. CDR3 bases: TGTGCCAGCAGCCAAGATTCAGGGGCGATCTCTGGGGCCAACGTCCTGACTTTC. Protein sequence: CASSQDSGAISGANVLTF.

The chain combines TRBV24-1 with TRBJ2-3, with D maybe TRBD1 (5 bases). The CDR3 covers 14 residues. V lost 9 bases to trimming and J lost 2 bases, with 14 bases between them. Germline CDR1 reads KGHDR; CDR2 reads SFDVKD. The CDR3 loop reads CATQGRYDTDTQYF. The CDR3 DNA is TGTGCCACCCAGGGCAGATACGACACAGATACGCAGTATTTT.

This chain links TRBV29-1 with TRBJ2-2, with D hard to call. The V gene's germline CDR1 is SQVTM and CDR2 ANQGSEA. Trimming left V 6 bases short and J 4 bases short, with 18 bases between. This CDR3 comprises 15 residues. The CDR3 protein is CSVALIGRSTGELFF. Here the CDR3 DNA reads TGCAGCGTGGCTCTCATTGGACGGAGCACCGGGGAGCTGTTTTTT.

In this sample, this clonotype turned up once. The chain couples TRBV29-1 to TRBJ1-1, with D tentatively TRBD1 (6 bases). CDR1 and CDR2 (germline): SQVTM, ANQGSEA. The CDR3 consists of 15 residues. The V and J ends lost 8 bases and 7 bases respectively, with 26 bases between them. The CDR3 sequence is CSLAGLGWGAHEAFF. In nucleotides, the CDR3 is TGCAGCCTGGCAGGGTTGGGGTGGGGGGCCCATGAAGCTTTCTTT.

This rearrangement joins TRBV29-1 to TRBJ2-2, with TRBD2 identical over 8 bases. With 6 bases clipped from V and 2 bases from J, the junction kept 5 bases outside the gene matches. Per the germline V gene, CDR1 is SQVTM and CDR2 is ANQGSEA. This CDR3 region has 14 residues. CDR3 DNA: TGCAGCGTGGACGGGGGGGTAAACACCGGGGAGCTGTTTTTT. It yields the protein CSVDGGVNTGELFF.

J is TRBJ2-2 and V is TRBV5-4; 7 nucleotides agree with TRBD2. The CDR3 spans 16 residues. Trimming removed 3 bases from V and 0 bases from J; junction bases left unmatched: 5. The germline gives CDR1 SGHNT, CDR2 YYREEE (reference sequence). The CDR3 is CASSSGLLTNTGELFF. CDR3 bases: TGTGCCAGCAGCTCGGGACTACTAACGAACACCGGGGAGCTGTTTTTT. Using reference TRBV5-4 and TRBJ2-2 for the parts outside the CDR3, the full variable domain is ETGVTQSPTHLIKTRGQQVTLRCSSQSGHNTVSWYQQALGQGPQFIFQYYREEENGRGNFPPRFSGLQFPNYSSELNVNALELDDSALYLCASSSGLLTNTGELFFGEGSRLTVL.

The chain links TRBV14 to TRBJ2-1; tentatively, D is TRBD2 (5 bases). Per germline, CDR1 SGHDN and CDR2 FVKESK. CDR3 length: 12 amino acids. V lost 4 bases and J 10 bases, leaving 11 bases between the germline ends. The CDR3 DNA sequence: TGTGCCAGCAGCCTTAGCGTTGGCGAGCAGTTCTTC. Translation gives CASSLSVGEQFF.

CDR3 in amino acids: CSASRLKSGTYEQYF. DNA of the CDR3: TGCAGTGCGAGCCGTTTGAAAAGCGGGACCTACGAGCAGTACTTC. The chain couples TRBV20-1 to TRBJ2-7; TRBD2 matches at 7 bases. The germline gives CDR1 DFQATT, CDR2 SNEGSKA (reference sequence). The CDR3 consists of 15 residues. With V trimmed by 6 bases and J by 2 bases, 13 bases remained unmatched.

The chain couples TRBV30 to TRBJ1-5; D gene ambiguous. The CDR3 spans 14 residues. Trimming took 3 bases from V and 2 from J, leaving 11 bases between them. CDR1 is GTSNPN, CDR2 SVGIG, per germline (reference sequence). The CDR3 DNA reads as TGTGCCTGGAGAGGAGGAGGGCGCAATCAGCCCCAGCATTTT. Its translation: CAWRGGGRNQPQHF.

This chain uses TRBV3-1 with TRBJ2-2, with D possibly being TRBD2 (6 bases). The length of the CDR3 is 16 residues. The germline V gene encodes CDR1 LGHDT and CDR2 YNNKEL (reference sequence). With 7 bases removed from V and 3 bases from J, the gap between germline ends came to 18 bases. In DNA form, the CDR3 reads TGTGCCAGCACCTCGGAGGGCCGGGGGTACACCGGGGAGCTGTTTTTT. Protein product: CASTSEGRGYTGELFF.

The J gene is TRBJ2-7, the V gene TRBV18; D is uncertain. This CDR3 has 11 residues. Germline CDR1 KGHSH, CDR2 LQKENI. The ends were cut back, 5 bases at V and 4 bases at J, with 6 bases in the middle. CDR3 in DNA: TGTGCCAGCTCAGACAAGTACGAGCAGTACTTC. Translation: CASSDKYEQYF.

The chain links TRBV15 to TRBJ2-7; 7 bases are a match to TRBD1. Germline V gives CDR1 LNHNV, CDR2 YYDKDF (reference sequence). V lost 3 bases and J lost 3; bases outside the gene matches: 8. The CDR3 consists of 15 residues. The CDR3 region is CATSSPSQGRYEQYF. CDR3 in DNA: TGTGCCACCAGCAGCCCATCACAGGGGCGCTACGAGCAGTACTTC. The whole variable domain, filled in from reference TRBV15 and TRBJ2-7, reads DAMVIQNPRYQVTQFGKPVTLSCSQTLNHNVMYWYQQKSSQAPKLLFHYYDKDFNNEADTPDNFQSRRPNTSFCFLDIRSPGLGDTAMYLCATSSPSQGRYEQYFGPGTRLTVT.

A few counts support this clonotype. This rearrangement joins TRBV27 to TRBJ2-7, with no clear D. The CDR3 runs to 11 residues. Trimming cost V 4 bases and J 5 bases, with 6 bases left between them. From germline, CDR1 is MNHEY and CDR2 SMNVEV (reference sequence). CDR3 sequence (DNA): TGTGCCAGCAGTTCCGTCGACGAGCAGTACTTC. The encoded protein is CASSSVDEQYF.

The chain employs TRBV20-1 and TRBJ2-5; D might be TRBD1 or TRBD2, each matching 5 bases. This CDR3 has 12 residues. The V end was cut by 2 bases, the J end by 5 bases, with 9 bases between. The germline V gene encodes CDR1 DFQATT and CDR2 SNEGSKA (reference sequence). This CDR3 reads CSARTGDETQYF. The CDR3 DNA is TGCAGTGCTAGAACCGGGGACGAGACCCAGTACTTC.

The gene calls are TRBV6-5 and TRBJ2-1; 7 positions agree with TRBD2. The CDR3 totals 16 residues. Trimming at V came to 4 bases and at J to 8 bases, leaving 14 bases not matched to a gene. Germline lookup yields CDR1 MNHEY and CDR2 SVGAGI. CDR3 coding DNA: TGTGCCAGCAGTTGGTCGAGGACTAGGCAGGGCGATGAGCAGTTCTTC. Protein: CASSWSRTRQGDEQFF.

The rearrangement uses TRBV18 and TRBJ1-1; D perhaps matches TRBD1 (6 bases). The CDR3 contains 15 residues. Trimming removed 3 bases at V and 1 base at J, with 12 bases between. Germline V gene sequence: CDR1 KGHSH, CDR2 LQKENI. The CDR3 DNA sequence: TGTGCCAGCTCACCGGGGGGGCGGACGAACACTGAAGCTTTCTTT. This sequence encodes CASSPGGRTNTEAFF.

The V and J genes are TRBV29-1 and TRBJ1-1; 8 nucleotides line up with TRBD1. Germline loops: CDR1 SQVTM, CDR2 ANQGSEA. This CDR3 has 12 amino acids. V trimming: 7 bases; J trimming: 1 base; junction bases outside the gene matches: 2. CDR3 residues: CSGTGTNTEAFF. The CDR3 DNA reads TGCAGCGGGACAGGGACGAACACTGAAGCTTTCTTT.

The J gene is TRBJ1-1, the V gene TRBV9; the D gene is possibly TRBD1 (5 bases). V was shortened by 3 bases and J by 1 base, with 13 bases between the two germline ends. CDR1 and CDR2 from the germline V gene are SGDLS and YYNGEE. CDR3 length: 15 amino acids. CDR3 in DNA: TGTGCCAGCAGCGCCCGAGCCGACAGGAACACTGAAGCTTTCTTT. Its protein product is CASSARADRNTEAFF.

This chain's CDR3 is CASRARQRGTEAFF. The CDR3 DNA reads as TGTGCCAGCAGGGCCAGACAGCGGGGCACTGAAGCTTTCTTT. The rearrangement uses TRBV2 and TRBJ1-1, with D tentatively TRBD1 (5 bases). CDR1 is SNHLY, CDR2 FYNNEI, per germline. This CDR3 is built from 14 residues. Between the trimmed V and J ends, which lost 6 bases and 4 bases, there was a span of 15 bases. The variable domain in full, completed from reference TRBV2 and TRBJ1-1, reads EPEVTQTPSHQVTQMGQEVILRCVPISNHLYFYWYRQILGQKVEFLVSFYNNEISEKSEIFDDQFSVERPDGSNFTLKIRSTKLEDSAMYFCASRARQRGTEAFFGQGTRLTVV.